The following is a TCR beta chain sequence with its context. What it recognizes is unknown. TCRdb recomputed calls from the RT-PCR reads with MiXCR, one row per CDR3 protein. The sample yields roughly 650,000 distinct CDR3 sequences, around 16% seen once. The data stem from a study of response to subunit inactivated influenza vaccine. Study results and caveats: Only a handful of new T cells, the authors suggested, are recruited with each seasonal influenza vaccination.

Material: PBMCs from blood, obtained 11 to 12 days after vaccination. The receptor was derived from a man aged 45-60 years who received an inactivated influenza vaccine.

The chain's CDR3 is CAISESKGTGAHEQYF. CDR3 sequence (DNA): TGTGCCATCAGTGAGTCGAAGGGGACAGGGGCCCACGAGCAGTACTTC. This chain joins TRBV10-3 and TRBJ2-7, with TRBD1 matching 10 bases. The CDR3 is 16 residues long. Losses at the gene ends were 0 bases for V and 5 bases for J; bases not matched to a gene: 7. The germline CDR1 and CDR2 sequences are ENHRY and SYGVKD.